The 21 T cell receptor beta chains listed next were all sequenced from one sample in a study of Graves' ophthalmopathy and Graves' hyperthyroidism. For repertoire sequencing, the TCR beta CDR3 regions were amplified from RNA transcripts. Following a first-round RT-PCR that used HTBI primers, a second-round multiplex PCR was carried out. Each CDR3 protein gets one entry after TCRdb re-called the multiplex PCR reads with MiXCR. The sample holds 40,000 to 45,000 distinct CDR3 sequences, 52% seen once. Sequencing was done on a sample of peripheral blood. The receptor source for this set is an adult man with Graves' ophthalmopathy.

By sample fraction, this clonotype is medium-sized. The CDR3 protein is CASSQVGDSPLHF. DNA of the CDR3: TGTGCCAGCAGCCAAGTGGGGGATTCACCCCTCCACTTT. The chain carries TRBV14 and TRBJ1-6; D is perhaps TRBD1 (5 bases). Trimming stripped 1 base from V and 8 bases from J, with 6 bases between. CDR3 length: 13 residues. Germline CDR1 SGHDN, CDR2 FVKESK.

This clonotype has at least ten counts. The chain couples TRBV19 to TRBJ2-1, with 10 bases fitting TRBD1. This CDR3 region has 16 residues. Germline V gives CDR1 LNHDA, CDR2 SQIVND (reference sequence). The V gene end was trimmed by 6 bases and the J gene end by 2 bases; junction bases not matched to a gene: 7. The CDR3 DNA sequence: TGTGCCAGTAGGGCTCCCGGGACAGGGGCCTACAATGAGCAGTTCTTC. This gives the protein CASRAPGTGAYNEQFF.

This rearrangement joins TRBV5-1 to TRBJ2-3, with D unresolved. V was shortened by 2 bases and J by 11 bases, with 24 bases between the two germline ends. The CDR3 sequence is 16 residues long. Looked up from germline, CDR1 is SGHRS and CDR2 is YFSETQ. In DNA, the CDR3 is TGCGCCAGCAGCTTCACCTCACCTCTAACGGGCAATGAGCAGTATTTT. Translating gives CASSFTSPLTGNEQYF.

The gene calls are TRBV7-3 and TRBJ2-7, with 12 positions matching TRBD2. The trim removed 6 bases at V and 1 base at J, leaving 7 bases unmatched. This CDR3 contains 16 residues. The germline CDR1 and CDR2 sequences are SGHTA and FQGTGA. The CDR3 here is CASSQALAGGSYEQYF. DNA for the CDR3: TGTGCCAGCAGTCAAGCACTAGCGGGGGGATCCTACGAGCAGTACTTC.

The chain combines TRBV29-1 with TRBJ2-7, with TRBD1 as a possible D gene (6 bases). This CDR3 region has 15 residues. From germline, CDR1 is SQVTM and CDR2 ANQGSEA. The V gene lost 4 bases and the J gene lost 2 bases, with 18 bases spanning the gap. DNA for the CDR3: TGCAGCGTTGCCCTAACAGGGCGCTCCACCTACGAGCAGTACTTC. Translation: CSVALTGRSTYEQYF.

This clonotype has a count of ten or more. This sequence joins TRBV10-1 and TRBJ2-3; 9 nucleotides align to TRBD1. V was clipped by 3 bases and J by 1 base; unmatched bases: 2. Germline V CDR1 and CDR2: WNHNN, SYGVQD (reference sequence). The CDR3 sequence is 15 residues long. The CDR3 sequence: CASSEWTGGTDTQYF. The CDR3 DNA reads TGCGCCAGCAGTGAATGGACAGGGGGCACAGATACGCAGTATTTT.

V is TRBV7-3 and J is TRBJ2-7, with TRBD2 identical over 12 bases. This CDR3 region has 19 residues. The germline V gene has CDR1 SGHTA and CDR2 FQGTGA. J gave up 5 bases and V 1 base, and 15 bases lay outside the gene matches. The CDR3 loop is CASSLKDRGQTSGGDEQYV. CDR3 DNA: TGTGCCAGCAGCTTAAAAGACAGGGGCCAGACTAGCGGGGGAGACGAGCAGTACGTC.

This sequence joins TRBV20-1 and TRBJ2-7; TRBD1 agrees at 9 bases. V gave up 3 bases and J gave up 6 bases; unmatched junction bases: 9. The CDR3 runs 14 residues. Germline loops: CDR1 DFQATT, CDR2 SNEGSKA (reference sequence). CDR3 in DNA: TGCAGTGCTAGGCTACAGGGGGCGAACGGCGAGCAGTACTTC. Translating gives CSARLQGANGEQYF.

This clonotype was seen many times. The gene calls are TRBV5-6 and TRBJ2-7, with D perhaps matching TRBD1 (5 bases). In germline, CDR1 is SGHDT, CDR2 YYEEEE. V was trimmed by 0 bases and J by 5 bases, leaving 9 bases between them. There are 13 residues in the CDR3. CDR3 DNA: TGTGCCAGCAGCTTGGGGGGCACGGACGAGCAGTACTTC. Its protein product is CASSLGGTDEQYF. Supplemented by reference TRBV5-6 and TRBJ2-7, the full variable domain reads DAGVTQSPTHLIKTRGQQVTLRCSPKSGHDTVSWYQQALGQGPQFIFQYYEEEERQRGNFPDRFSGHQFPNYSSELNVNALLLGDSALYLCASSLGGTDEQYFGPGTRLTVT.

This clonotype was observed at least ten times. The chain carries TRBV24-1 and TRBJ2-7; 10 bases fit TRBD1. Trimming cost V 9 bases and J 0 bases; bases outside gene matches: 28. The CDR3 runs to 22 residues. In germline, CDR1 is KGHDR, CDR2 SFDVKD. The CDR3 protein is CATPVGQGGTNQAGVSSYEQYF. For the CDR3, the DNA is TGTGCCACCCCCGTAGGACAGGGGGGGACGAACCAAGCGGGCGTTAGCTCCTACGAGCAGTACTTC.

The chain employs TRBV29-1 and TRBJ2-3, with D perhaps TRBD1 or TRBD2 (6 bases each). CDR3 length: 13 residues. Germline values: CDR1 SQVTM, CDR2 ANQGSEA. Trimming removed 1 base at V and 11 bases at J, with 16 bases between. The CDR3 DNA is TGCAGCGTTGAAGGGGGGGCTCACAATGAGCAGTATTTT. Translating it yields CSVEGGAHNEQYF.

This clonotype was seen ten or more times. The V call is TRBV7-9, the J call TRBJ1-3; TRBD1 matches at 7 bases. Germline V gives CDR1 SEHNR, CDR2 FQNEAQ (reference sequence). J gave up 3 bases and V 1 base, and 6 bases lay outside the gene matches. The CDR3 is made up of 16 amino acids. CDR3 in amino acids: CASSLDLGTVGNTIYF. DNA of the CDR3: TGTGCCAGCAGCTTAGACCTTGGGACAGTTGGAAACACCATATATTTT.

There are many counts of this clonotype. The chain combines TRBV5-1 with TRBJ2-6, with 8 nucleotides matching TRBD1. Germline V lookup: CDR1 SGHRS, CDR2 YFSETQ. V was clipped by 5 bases and J by 1 base; unmatched bases: 8. This CDR3 is built from 17 residues. The CDR3 bases are TGCGCCAGCAGAGACGGACAGGGTGGATCTGGGGCCAACGTCCTGACTTTC. Protein sequence: CASRDGQGGSGANVLTF.

This rearrangement joins TRBV19 to TRBJ2-2; 9 bases map to TRBD1. This CDR3 is built from 14 residues. Germline V gene lookup returns CDR1 LNHDA and CDR2 SQIVND (reference sequence). V lost 9 bases to trimming and J lost 0 bases; unmatched junction nucleotides: 2. Here the CDR3 reads CASGTGTNTGELFF. Here the CDR3 DNA reads TGTGCCAGCGGGACAGGGACGAACACCGGGGAGCTGTTTTTT.

The V call is TRBV24-1, the J call TRBJ2-3; TRBD1 might be the D (5 bases). The V end was cut by 10 bases, the J end by 4 bases, with 8 bases between. The CDR3 has 11 amino acids. Germline V gene data show CDR1 as KGHDR and CDR2 as SFDVKD. The CDR3 DNA is TGTGCCACAAGGGGCCCAGATACGCAGTATTTT. Translated: CATRGPDTQYF.

This clonotype is medium-sized within its sample. V and J are TRBV24-1 and TRBJ2-7; a possible D gene is TRBD2 (5 bases). Germline assignment: CDR1 KGHDR and CDR2 SFDVKD. Deletions cut 3 bases from V and 12 bases from J, with 23 bases between. The CDR3 spans 15 residues. CDR3 in DNA: TGTGCCACCAGTGATCCGGACTGGCCGGGCGTATCATGGTACGTC. Its protein is CATSDPDWPGVSWYV.

This clonotype was seen more than once but under ten times. Since the CDR3 does not end with the conserved phenylalanine or tryptophan, this likely comes from a read error. The limits of the CDR3 on the DNA are not certain, so only TCRdb's listed CDR3 is given. The chain combines TRBV5-1 with TRBJ2-7; TRBD1 was called by the table and not checked on the DNA. The germline V gene has CDR1 SGHRS and CDR2 YFSETQ. The CDR3 comprises 11 residues, both ends counted. The CDR3 sequence: CASSLSFRGTY.

The rearrangement links TRBV7-3 to TRBJ1-6; TRBD1 aligns across 7 bases. The CDR3 totals 18 residues. Unmatched junction bases numbered 13, after V lost 6 bases and J lost 2 bases. Germline lookup yields CDR1 SGHTA and CDR2 FQGTGA. The CDR3 region is CASRLQLLGGAYNSPLHF. Here the CDR3 DNA reads TGTGCCAGCAGACTCCAGCTCCTAGGGGGCGCCTATAATTCACCCCTCCACTTT.

This clonotype appeared a few times. The V gene is TRBV7-6, the J gene TRBJ2-6; TRBD2 aligns across 7 bases. The J segment lost 2 bases and the V segment lost 3 bases, leaving 7 bases of the junction unmatched. Germline loops: CDR1 SGHVS, CDR2 FNYEAQ. The CDR3 sequence is 17 residues long. Here the CDR3 reads CASSFQPTSAGANVLTF. As DNA, the CDR3 is TGTGCCAGCAGCTTCCAGCCAACTAGCGCTGGGGCCAACGTCCTGACTTTC.

Regarding this clonotype: The CDR3 does not end in the conserved phenylalanine or tryptophan, so this is likely a read error. No DNA is shown, since the ends of the CDR3 on it are uncertain; the CDR3 is the one TCRdb lists. The rearrangement links TRBV7-9 to TRBJ1-1; the table's D call of TRBD1 was not tested on the DNA. The CDR3 totals 11 residues, both ends included. Per the germline V gene, CDR1 is SEHNR and CDR2 is FQNEAQ (reference sequence). CDR3 sequence reads: CASSRFRQGQD.

This clonotype was seen repeatedly, ten times or more. The genes are TRBV4-3 and TRBJ1-2; 11 bases line up with TRBD1. The germline V gene encodes CDR1 LGHNA and CDR2 YSLEER. This CDR3 spans 16 amino acids. V lost 0 bases to trimming and J lost 5 bases; unmatched junction nucleotides: 5. The CDR3 region is CASSQDPGQGAYGYTF. In nucleotides, the CDR3 is TGCGCCAGCAGCCAAGATCCCGGACAGGGGGCGTATGGCTACACCTTC.